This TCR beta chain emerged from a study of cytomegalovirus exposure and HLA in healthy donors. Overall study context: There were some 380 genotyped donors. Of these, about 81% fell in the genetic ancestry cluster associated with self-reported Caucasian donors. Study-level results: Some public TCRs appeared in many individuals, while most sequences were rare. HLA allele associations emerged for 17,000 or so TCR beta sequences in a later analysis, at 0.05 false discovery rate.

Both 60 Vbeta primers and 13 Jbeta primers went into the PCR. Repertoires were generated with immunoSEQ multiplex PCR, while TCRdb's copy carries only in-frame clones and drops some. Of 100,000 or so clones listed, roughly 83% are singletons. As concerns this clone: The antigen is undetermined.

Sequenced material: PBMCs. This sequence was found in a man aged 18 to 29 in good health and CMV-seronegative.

CDR3 in amino acids: CASSRRQSSYEQYF. CDR3 nucleotide sequence: TGTGCCAGCAGTCGCAGGCAGAGCTCCTACGAGCAGTACTTC. This chain connects TRBV7-9 to TRBJ2-7; D is uncertain. V shed 6 bases and J shed 0 bases, with 12 bases lying between them. CDR3 length: 14 residues. From germline, CDR1 is SEHNR and CDR2 FQNEAQ (reference sequence).